The rows below give T cell receptor beta chains drawn from one sample of a study of cytomegalovirus exposure and HLA in healthy donors. Clones were sequenced by immunoSEQ multiplex PCR, and TCRdb holds only the in-frame ones, with some missing. The sample totals some 130,000 clones; its top ten clones hold 2%. Source material: PBMCs. Receptors were obtained from a woman aged 60-70 years in good health and CMV-seronegative. The CDR3 runs from the conserved cysteine through the conserved F or W. Each record gives: CDR3 protein, CDR3 DNA, J gene, D gene, V gene. A D gene is named only where the DNA matches it firmly.

CDR3aa: CASSVESHYEQYF
CDR3nt: TGTGCCAGCTCAGTGGAGAGCCACTACGAGCAGTACTTC
j_gene: TRBJ2-7
d_gene: NA
v_gene: TRBV18

CDR3aa: CASSDRWSSYEQYF
CDR3nt: TGTGCCAGCAGTGACAGGTGGAGCTCCTACGAGCAGTACTTC
j_gene: TRBJ2-7
d_gene: NA
v_gene: TRBV6-5

CDR3aa: CASSEEVAEQYF
CDR3nt: TGTGCCAGCAGTGAGGAGGTGGCCGAGCAGTACTTC
j_gene: TRBJ2-7
d_gene: NA
v_gene: TRBV6-1

CDR3aa: CASSGVPGTGKGSYEQYF
CDR3nt: TGTGCCAGCAGTGGGGTTCCCGGGACAGGGAAAGGCTCCTACGAGCAGTACTTC
j_gene: TRBJ2-7
d_gene: TRBD1
v_gene: TRBV2

CDR3aa: CASSLQQGAGYGYTF
CDR3nt: TGTGCCAGCAGCTTACAACAGGGGGCGGGCTATGGCTACACCTTC
j_gene: TRBJ1-2
d_gene: TRBD1
v_gene: TRBV7-9

CDR3aa: CASSLAARRGGYEQFF
CDR3nt: TGCGCCAGCAGCTTGGCCGCTCGGCGGGGGGGGTATGAGCAGTTCTTC
j_gene: TRBJ2-1
d_gene: TRBD2
v_gene: TRBV5-1

CDR3aa: CASSGHLNTGELFF
CDR3nt: TGCGCCAGCAGTGGACACCTGAACACCGGGGAGCTGTTTTTT
j_gene: TRBJ2-2
d_gene: NA
v_gene: TRBV10-1

CDR3aa: CASRVGGQAYEQYF
CDR3nt: TGTGCCAGCAGGGTAGGGGGACAGGCCTACGAGCAGTACTTC
j_gene: TRBJ2-7
d_gene: TRBD1
v_gene: TRBV2

CDR3aa: CASSVFWVTYRYF
CDR3nt: TGTGCCAGCAGCGTATTTTGGGTGACATACCGATATTTT
j_gene: TRBJ1-3
d_gene: NA
v_gene: TRBV9

CDR3aa: CASSLSGTSGYNEQFF
CDR3nt: TGTGCCAGCAGCCTCTCCGGGACTAGCGGCTACAATGAGCAGTTCTTC
j_gene: TRBJ2-1
d_gene: TRBD2
v_gene: TRBV27

CDR3aa: CASSGPGQGGLNTEAFF
CDR3nt: TGTGCCAGCAGTGGTCCGGGACAGGGGGGACTTAACACTGAAGCTTTCTTT
j_gene: TRBJ1-1
d_gene: TRBD1
v_gene: TRBV2

CDR3aa: CASSEQGPSEAFF
CDR3nt: TGTGCCAGCAGCGAACAGGGTCCATCTGAAGCTTTCTTT
j_gene: TRBJ1-1
d_gene: NA
v_gene: TRBV6-5

CDR3aa: CASSLQWGTGFYEQYF
CDR3nt: TGTGCCAGCAGCTTACAATGGGGGACAGGGTTTTACGAGCAGTACTTC
j_gene: TRBJ2-7
d_gene: TRBD1
v_gene: TRBV7-2

CDR3aa: CASRSGTGSFGSPLHF
CDR3nt: TGTGCCAGTAGATCCGGGACAGGGTCGTTCGGTTCACCCCTCCACTTT
j_gene: TRBJ1-6
d_gene: TRBD1
v_gene: TRBV19

CDR3aa: CASSLGSSGANVLTF
CDR3nt: TGTGCCAGCAGCTTGGGGAGCTCTGGGGCCAACGTCCTGACTTTC
j_gene: TRBJ2-6
d_gene: NA
v_gene: TRBV7-9

CDR3aa: CASSHSSEAFF
CDR3nt: TGTGCCAGCAGCCACTCGTCTGAAGCTTTCTTT
j_gene: TRBJ1-1
d_gene: NA
v_gene: TRBV4-2

CDR3aa: CASSVEGQASNQPQHF
CDR3nt: TGTGCCAGCTCCGTCGAGGGACAGGCTAGCAATCAGCCCCAGCATTTT
j_gene: TRBJ1-5
d_gene: TRBD1
v_gene: TRBV18

CDR3aa: CASSPAGLAGVAGETQYF
CDR3nt: TGTGCCAGCAGCCCTGCGGGACTAGCGGGAGTCGCGGGGGAGACCCAGTACTTC
j_gene: TRBJ2-5
d_gene: TRBD2
v_gene: TRBV4-2

CDR3aa: CASSPGQPSNTEAFF
CDR3nt: TGTGCCAGCAGCCCAGGACAGCCCTCGAACACTGAAGCTTTCTTT
j_gene: TRBJ1-1
d_gene: NA
v_gene: TRBV11-2

CDR3aa: CASSQSTSGELFF
CDR3nt: TGTGCCAGCAGCCAATCTACATCCGGGGAGCTGTTTTTT
j_gene: TRBJ2-2
d_gene: NA
v_gene: TRBV16

CDR3aa: CASSPTLAATYNEQFF
CDR3nt: TGTGCCAGCAGCCCCACACTAGCGGCAACCTACAATGAGCAGTTCTTC
j_gene: TRBJ2-1
d_gene: TRBD2
v_gene: TRBV5-4

CDR3aa: CASSEGGSSYNSPLHF
CDR3nt: TGTGCCAGCAGTGAAGGGGGCAGCTCCTATAATTCACCCCTCCACTTT
j_gene: TRBJ1-6
d_gene: NA
v_gene: TRBV6-1

CDR3aa: CASRLGTGGKTQYF
CDR3nt: TGTGCCAGCAGACTTGGGACAGGGGGAAAGACCCAGTACTTC
j_gene: TRBJ2-5
d_gene: TRBD1
v_gene: TRBV2

CDR3aa: CASTLGGVRATHGDYGYTF
CDR3nt: TGTGCCAGCACGCTTGGAGGCGTGCGGGCTACACACGGGGACTATGGCTACACCTTC
j_gene: TRBJ1-2
d_gene: NA
v_gene: TRBV7-2

CDR3aa: CASSETLTAKTNYGYTF
CDR3nt: TGTGCCAGCAGTGAAACTTTGACAGCAAAAACTAACTATGGCTACACCTTC
j_gene: TRBJ1-2
d_gene: NA
v_gene: TRBV2

CDR3aa: CASSPRGYPEQYF
CDR3nt: TGTGCCAGCAGCCCCCGGGGGTATCCCGAGCAGTACTTC
j_gene: TRBJ2-7
d_gene: NA
v_gene: TRBV7-8

CDR3aa: CASSLYSAQETQYF
CDR3nt: TGTGCCAGCAGTTTATATAGCGCCCAAGAGACCCAGTACTTC
j_gene: TRBJ2-5
d_gene: NA
v_gene: TRBV27

CDR3aa: CASSLAEVRNNEQFF
CDR3nt: TGTGCCAGCAGTCTAGCGGAGGTTAGGAACAATGAGCAGTTCTTC
j_gene: TRBJ2-1
d_gene: TRBD2
v_gene: TRBV6-5

CDR3aa: CASSYSESREQYF
CDR3nt: TGTGCCAGCAGTTACTCGGAGAGTAGGGAGCAGTACTTC
j_gene: TRBJ2-7
d_gene: NA
v_gene: TRBV6-5

CDR3aa: CASGSPGKYGGNTIYF
CDR3nt: TGTGCCAGTGGCTCCCCAGGGAAGTATGGTGGAAACACCATATATTTT
j_gene: TRBJ1-3
d_gene: NA
v_gene: TRBV19

CDR3aa: CASSLGYPTDTQYF
CDR3nt: TGTGCCAGCAGCTTGGGCTACCCCACAGATACGCAGTATTTT
j_gene: TRBJ2-3
d_gene: NA
v_gene: TRBV7-2

CDR3aa: CASGAEYNQPQHF
CDR3nt: TGTGCCAGCGGGGCTGAATACAATCAGCCCCAGCATTTT
j_gene: TRBJ1-5
d_gene: NA
v_gene: TRBV28

CDR3aa: CASSLDRVSTEAFF
CDR3nt: TGTGCCAGCAGCCTGGACAGGGTAAGCACTGAAGCTTTCTTT
j_gene: TRBJ1-1
d_gene: TRBD1
v_gene: TRBV7-9

CDR3aa: CASSLVSGGREQYF
CDR3nt: TGTGCCAGCAGCTTAGTCAGCGGGGGGCGCGAGCAGTACTTC
j_gene: TRBJ2-7
d_gene: TRBD2
v_gene: TRBV7-9

CDR3aa: CASGEGGINQPQHF
CDR3nt: TGTGCCAGCGGCGAAGGAGGGATTAATCAGCCCCAGCATTTT
j_gene: TRBJ1-5
d_gene: NA
v_gene: TRBV5-6

CDR3aa: CASSIGPGLNQPQHF
CDR3nt: TGTGCCAGTAGTATAGGTCCAGGGCTAAATCAGCCCCAGCATTTT
j_gene: TRBJ1-5
d_gene: NA
v_gene: TRBV19

CDR3aa: CASSPLGGSNQPQHF
CDR3nt: TGTGCCAGCAGCCCCCTCGGCGGTAGCAATCAGCCCCAGCATTTT
j_gene: TRBJ1-5
d_gene: NA
v_gene: TRBV7-9

CDR3aa: CASSLGDRGLMTEAFF
CDR3nt: TGTGCCAGCAGCTTGGGGGACAGGGGGCTGATGACTGAAGCTTTCTTT
j_gene: TRBJ1-1
d_gene: TRBD1
v_gene: TRBV5-6

CDR3aa: CASSLVGTGVRNEQFF
CDR3nt: TGCGCCAGCAGCTTGGTAGGGACAGGGGTTCGAAATGAGCAGTTCTTC
j_gene: TRBJ2-1
d_gene: TRBD1
v_gene: TRBV5-1

CDR3aa: CASSQLAGATYEQYF
CDR3nt: TGCGCCAGCAGCCAACTCGCAGGCGCAACCTACGAGCAGTACTTC
j_gene: TRBJ2-7
d_gene: NA
v_gene: TRBV4-1

CDR3aa: CAISEGPGAYEQYF
CDR3nt: TGTGCCATCAGTGAGGGCCCAGGGGCCTACGAGCAGTACTTC
j_gene: TRBJ2-7
d_gene: NA
v_gene: TRBV10-3

CDR3aa: CSARSDTEAFF
CDR3nt: TGCAGTGCTAGGTCAGACACTGAAGCTTTCTTT
j_gene: TRBJ1-1
d_gene: NA
v_gene: TRBV20-1

CDR3aa: CASSPTGDRGYTF
CDR3nt: TGCGCCAGCAGCCCCACAGGGGACCGTGGCTACACCTTC
j_gene: TRBJ1-2
d_gene: TRBD1
v_gene: TRBV5-1

CDR3aa: CASSLERGATDTQYF
CDR3nt: TGCGCCAGCAGCTTGGAGCGGGGGGCCACAGATACGCAGTATTTT
j_gene: TRBJ2-3
d_gene: TRBD2
v_gene: TRBV5-1

CDR3aa: CASSPWGENYEQYF
CDR3nt: TGCGCCAGCAGCCCCTGGGGGGAAAACTACGAGCAGTACTTC
j_gene: TRBJ2-7
d_gene: NA
v_gene: TRBV5-1

CDR3aa: CASRGDSNYGYTF
CDR3nt: TGTGCCAGCAGGGGCGACAGTAACTATGGCTACACCTTC
j_gene: TRBJ1-2
d_gene: NA
v_gene: TRBV9

CDR3aa: CASSPRGDSYEQYF
CDR3nt: TGTGCCAGCAGCCCCAGGGGCGACTCCTACGAGCAGTACTTC
j_gene: TRBJ2-7
d_gene: NA
v_gene: TRBV5-4

CDR3aa: CASSENSPPSKAGELFF
CDR3nt: TGCGCCAGCAGTGAGAACAGTCCCCCCTCAAAGGCCGGGGAGCTGTTTTTT
j_gene: TRBJ2-2
d_gene: NA
v_gene: TRBV10-1

CDR3aa: CASSLDTAYEQYF
CDR3nt: TGTGCCAGCAGCTTAGATACTGCCTACGAGCAGTACTTC
j_gene: TRBJ2-7
d_gene: NA
v_gene: TRBV11-2

CDR3aa: CASSLLNLALSSYEQYF
CDR3nt: TGCGCCAGCAGTCTCCTGAACCTAGCGTTGAGCTCCTACGAGCAGTACTTC
j_gene: TRBJ2-7
d_gene: NA
v_gene: TRBV23-1